These 25 T cell receptor beta chains were sequenced from one sample in a study of blood T cell repertoires in COVID-19 (dated by TCRdb to the early 2020s). Libraries were made using the immunoSEQ multiplex PCR assay. Here the immuneACCESS table is served through TCRdb, limited to in-frame sequences with V and J called. Missing clones are a known gap in these copies; in checked studies unresolved V genes cover under half, and the rest lacks a known reason. The sample has about 17,000 clones on record, over 75% of them singletons. In total, the top ten clones hold about a quarter of the sample. The source material was peripheral blood. The origin of the receptors is a woman aged 70 to 79 with active COVID-19.

The V call is TRBV10-3, the J call TRBJ2-2; D uncertain. Germline V lookup: CDR1 ENHRY, CDR2 SYGVKD. Trimming shortened V by 6 bases and J by 4 bases, and 12 bases separated the two germline ends. The CDR3 loop spans 14 amino acids. The CDR3 DNA reads as TGTGCCATCAGCGGAGAGGCAGTCACCGGGGAGCTGTTTTTT. Its translation: CAISGEAVTGELFF.

J is TRBJ2-5 and V is TRBV25-1; a possible D gene is TRBD2 (7 bases). The CDR3 extends over 14 amino acids. V lost 4 bases to trimming and J lost 7 bases, with 16 bases between them. Germline assignment: CDR1 MGHDK and CDR2 SYGVNS. CDR3 residues: CASSVKQGGGTQYF. Here the CDR3 DNA reads TGTGCCAGCAGTGTTAAACAGGGCGGGGGGACCCAGTACTTC.

The CDR3 region has the DNA TGTGCCAGCCGACAGGGGTTGGACACCGGGGAGCTGTTTTTT. Its protein is CASRQGLDTGELFF. V and J are TRBV10-3 and TRBJ2-2; 8 bases line up with TRBD1. The germline gives CDR1 ENHRY, CDR2 SYGVKD. Losses at the gene ends were 10 bases for V and 3 bases for J; bases not matched to a gene: 7. The CDR3 spans 14 residues.

The chain links TRBV7-9 to TRBJ1-2; tentatively, D is TRBD1 (5 bases). From germline, CDR1 is SEHNR and CDR2 FQNEAQ (reference sequence). This CDR3 is built from 14 residues. The V gene lost 7 bases and the J gene lost 3 bases, with 15 bases spanning the gap. The CDR3 DNA reads as TGTGCCAGCACCCCTCTCGCGGGGGACTATGGCTACACCTTC. Translation gives CASTPLAGDYGYTF.

The sample holds a few counts of this clone. The CDR3 loop reads CASSSITGSNQPQHF. CDR3 DNA sequence: TGTGCCAGCAGCTCTATAACAGGGAGCAATCAGCCCCAGCATTTT. This chain links TRBV7-9 with TRBJ1-5; a possible D gene is TRBD1 (6 bases). The CDR3 has 15 residues. V lost 4 bases and J 1 base, leaving 11 bases between the germline ends. CDR1 is SEHNR and CDR2 is FQNEAQ in the germline V gene (reference sequence). The full variable domain, completed using reference TRBV7-9 and TRBJ1-5, is DTGVSQNPRHKITKRGQNVTFRCDPISEHNRLYWYRQTLGQGPEFLTYFQNEAQLEKSRLLSDRFSAERPKGSFSTLEIQRTEQGDSAMYLCASSSITGSNQPQHFGDGTRLSIL.

V and J are TRBV20-1 and TRBJ2-1; tentative D call: TRBD1 (6 bases). Germline CDR1 DFQATT, CDR2 SNEGSKA (reference sequence). The CDR3 has 11 amino acids. CDR3 DNA sequence: TGCAGGATAGCGTCAGGGGATGAGCAGTTCTTC. It codes for CRIASGDEQFF.

This chain uses TRBV6-6 with TRBJ1-2, with TRBD1 matching over 7 bases. CDR3 length equals 14 residues. CDR1 and CDR2 (germline): MNHNY, SVGAGI (reference sequence). The trim removed 6 bases at V and 5 bases at J, leaving 9 bases unmatched. The CDR3 DNA sequence: TGTGCCAGCAGAACTAGGGGGCTTTTTTATGGCTACACCTTC. Its translation: CASRTRGLFYGYTF.

V gene TRBV7-3 combines with J gene TRBJ2-2; TRBD2 matches 10 bases. The CDR3 consists of 16 residues. Germline trimming cut 3 bases from V and 2 bases from J; bases unmatched to any gene: 3. From germline, CDR1 is SGHTA and CDR2 FQGTGA. The CDR3 loop reads CASSFGLAENTGELFF. CDR3 bases: TGTGCCAGCAGCTTCGGACTAGCGGAAAACACCGGGGAGCTGTTTTTT.

This rearrangement joins TRBV4-1 to TRBJ2-5; the D gene is possibly TRBD2 (5 bases). Germline loops: CDR1 MGHRA, CDR2 YSYEKL. This CDR3 has 15 amino acids. Trimming took off 1 base at V and 3 bases at J, with 12 bases between the two ends. The CDR3 DNA reads TGCGCCAGCAGCCAAGTGGCGGCCGGGGAAGAGACCCAGTACTTC. It is translated as CASSQVAAGEETQYF.

The chain recombines TRBV4-2 with TRBJ2-1, with D possibly matching TRBD1 (6 bases). Trimming left V 0 bases short and J 10 bases short, with 10 bases between. The CDR3 is made up of 13 amino acids. Germline CDR1 and CDR2: LGHNA and YNFKEQ. CDR3 in amino acids: CASSQDLTGEQFF. CDR3 DNA sequence: TGTGCCAGCAGCCAAGATTTGACAGGCGAGCAGTTCTTC.

This clone turned up a few times. This chain uses TRBV3-1 (or the pseudogene TRBV3-2) with TRBJ2-3, with TRBD2 matching over 8 bases. V was clipped by 4 bases and J by 2 bases; unmatched bases: 8. The germline V gene has CDR1 LGHDT and CDR2 YNNKEL (reference sequence). CDR3 size: 16 residues. In DNA form, the CDR3 reads TGTGCCAGCAGCCGAGGTCTTAGCGGGAACACAGATACGCAGTATTTT. It translates to CASSRGLSGNTDTQYF.

V is TRBV7-3 and J is TRBJ2-1; 16 bases fit TRBD2. CDR3 length: 20 amino acids. J gave up 4 bases and V 0 bases, and 9 bases lay outside the gene matches. Germline V lookup: CDR1 SGHTA, CDR2 FQGTGA. CDR3 residues: CASSLTPGLAGGTTYNEQFF. CDR3 DNA: TGTGCCAGCAGCTTAACCCCGGGACTAGCGGGAGGGACTACTTACAATGAGCAGTTCTTC.

The rearrangement joins TRBV3-1 (or the pseudogene TRBV3-2) to TRBJ1-5, with 8 bases lining up with TRBD1. Trimming removed 4 bases from V and 6 bases from J; junction bases left unmatched: 5. The CDR3 contains 14 residues. Germline loops: CDR1 LGHDT, CDR2 YNNKEL (reference sequence). The CDR3 protein is CASSPRGQGQPQHF. The DNA of the CDR3 is TGTGCCAGCAGCCCCAGGGGGCAGGGTCAGCCCCAGCATTTT.

CDR3 residues: CASSFLGEETQYF. The CDR3 DNA is TGTGCCAGCAGTTTTCTAGGGGAAGAGACCCAGTACTTC. The J gene is TRBJ2-5, the V gene TRBV2; perhaps TRBD1 as D (5 bases). The germline V and J ends were trimmed by 5 bases and 3 bases, with 10 bases remaining between them. Germline V gene data show CDR1 as SNHLY and CDR2 as FYNNEI. This CDR3 region has 13 residues.

This chain uses TRBV6-5 with TRBJ1-1, with D perhaps matching TRBD1 (5 bases). Per the germline V gene, CDR1 is MNHEY and CDR2 is SVGAGI. Trimming removed 5 bases at V and 7 bases at J, with 17 bases between. This CDR3 is built from 14 residues. CDR3 in amino acids: CASSRGGEALEAFF. DNA for the CDR3: TGTGCCAGCAGTCGGGGAGGGGAGGCCCTTGAAGCTTTCTTT.

V gene TRBV5-1 combines with J gene TRBJ1-2; a weak D match, TRBD1 (6 bases). Trimming took off 4 bases at V and 2 bases at J, with 12 bases between the two ends. The CDR3 is 14 amino acids. The germline V gene encodes CDR1 SGHRS and CDR2 YFSETQ. In DNA, the CDR3 is TGCGCCAGCAGCCCGGACAGCTCAAACTATGGCTACACCTTC. It encodes CASSPDSSNYGYTF.

The chain is built from TRBV9 and TRBJ2-5, with TRBD2 matching over 10 bases. V lost 4 bases to trimming and J lost 5 bases; unmatched junction nucleotides: 8. Germline values: CDR1 SGDLS, CDR2 YYNGEE. The CDR3 runs to 15 residues. CDR3 residues: CASSHSDSGRETQYF. The CDR3 nucleotides read TGTGCCAGCAGCCATTCTGATAGCGGGAGGGAGACCCAGTACTTC.

This clone appeared a few times. The CDR3 DNA reads TGTGCCAGCAGGTCGACAGGGGCCAGCAGGACTGAAGCTTTCTTT. Its protein is CASRSTGASRTEAFF. This chain connects TRBV7-8 to TRBJ1-1; 8 bases are a match to TRBD1. The CDR3 totals 15 residues. V was pared by 6 bases and J by 5 bases, with 11 bases of the junction left unmatched. Germline CDR1 reads SGHVS; CDR2 reads FQNEAQ. The full variable domain, its missing parts supplied by reference TRBV7-8 and TRBJ1-1, is GAGVSQSPRYKVAKRGQDVALRCDPISGHVSLFWYQQALGQGPEFLTYFQNEAQLDKSGLPSDRFFAERPEGSVSTLKIQRTQQEDSAVYLCASRSTGASRTEAFFGQGTRLTVV.

The V gene is TRBV29-1, the J gene TRBJ2-1, with TRBD2 identical over 12 bases. CDR1 is SQVTM and CDR2 is ANQGSEA in the germline V gene. The V segment lost 5 bases and the J segment 10 bases; nucleotides outside the gene matches: 9. The CDR3 is made up of 14 amino acids. CDR3 sequence (DNA): TGCAGCGTTTCCCTAGCGGGAGGGCCTGGGGAGCAGTTCTTC. Translation: CSVSLAGGPGEQFF.

This chain connects TRBV19 to TRBJ2-7; 11 bases map to TRBD1. V shed 3 bases, J shed 7 bases, and the junction held 11 bases outside the gene matches. This CDR3 comprises 16 residues. Germline CDR1 LNHDA, CDR2 SQIVND (reference sequence). The CDR3 sequence: CASSMTSRDRGGEQYF. The CDR3 DNA reads TGTGCCAGTAGTATGACCTCCCGGGACAGGGGGGGGGAGCAGTACTTC.

The CDR3 DNA reads TGTGCCACCAGCAGAGGTCGGGGTGGGAACACTGAAGCTTTCTTT. Translating gives CATSRGRGGNTEAFF. V and J are TRBV15 and TRBJ1-1; D is unclear. CDR1 LNHNV and CDR2 YYDKDF come from the germline V gene (reference sequence). Deletions cut 1 base from V and 1 base from J, with 10 bases between. The CDR3 loop spans 15 amino acids.

This chain links TRBV4-2 with TRBJ2-5; 8 positions agree with TRBD2. The V gene's germline CDR1 is LGHNA and CDR2 YNFKEQ. CDR3 size: 19 residues. The trim removed 1 base at V and 2 bases at J, leaving 15 bases unmatched. The CDR3 sequence: CASSQAWSGGSEPQETQYF. The CDR3 DNA is TGTGCCAGCAGCCAAGCATGGTCGGGGGGGAGCGAGCCGCAAGAGACCCAGTACTTC.

V and J are TRBV12-3 or TRBV12-4 and TRBJ2-7, with 7 bases identical to TRBD2. With 4 bases clipped from V and 2 bases from J, the junction kept 2 bases outside the gene matches. The CDR3 sequence is 13 residues long. This CDR3 reads CASSSAGAYEQYF. CDR3 nucleotide sequence: TGTGCCAGCAGTTCGGCGGGGGCCTACGAGCAGTACTTC.

This clone was picked up one time. The V and J genes are TRBV19 and TRBJ1-2; weak D call: TRBD1 (5 bases). V dropped 6 bases and J dropped 3 bases, with 14 bases sitting between them. The CDR3 consists of 14 residues. Germline V CDR1 and CDR2: LNHDA, SQIVND (reference sequence). CDR3 nucleotide sequence: TGTGCCAGTAGCGCTCCCGACAGAGACTATGGCTACACCTTC. Amino acids: CASSAPDRDYGYTF.

The V call is TRBV7-3, the J call TRBJ1-1; no clear D. Trimming pared 2 bases from V and 1 base from J, leaving 5 bases between. The CDR3 runs to 13 residues. Per germline, CDR1 SGHTA and CDR2 FQGTGA. Here the CDR3 DNA reads TGTGCCAGCAGCTTACAAGCGAACACTGAAGCTTTCTTT. Its translation is CASSLQANTEAFF.